This entry concerns a single TCR beta chain. Its specificity is not known. The source of the sample is a study of T-cell memory formation after mild COVID-19. Study-wide context: Most TCR clusters belonged to a single donor.

Findings and limits, study-wide: For contracting clones, CD4+ ones sat mainly in CM and EM, CD8+ in EMRA.

With 0 bases removed from V and 9 bases from J, the gap between germline ends came to 12 bases. The CDR3 covers 15 residues. Germline V CDR1 and CDR2: ENHRY, SYGVKD. TCRdb reprocessed the 5' RACE reads with MiXCR, giving one entry per CDR3 protein. The table has about 250,000 distinct CDR3 sequences, roughly 15% seen once. The clonotype originates from a man younger than 30 who had mild COVID-19 (a few samples of this study predate the infection). Cell type and time point are not known. The material sequenced was PBMCs or a T cell subset sorted from them (not recorded which). The chain employs TRBV10-3 and TRBJ1-6; the D is unclear. CDR3 in amino acids: CAISESQVRGSPLHF. The CDR3 region has the DNA TGTGCCATCAGTGAGTCGCAGGTCCGGGGTTCACCCCTCCACTTT.